The source of this TCR beta chain is a study of shared clonotypes between healthy human individuals. Points from the study as a whole: A handful of donors held about 5% of naive CD4 clonotypes in common.

J was trimmed by 2 bases and V by 2 bases; bases with no gene match: 4. Germline loops: CDR1 SGHAT, CDR2 FQDESV (reference sequence). The CDR3 runs 17 residues. A note on this clone: What it binds is unknown.

Sequenced by immunoSEQ multiplex PCR; TCRdb stores in-frame clones only, minus some. This sample has some 2,500,000 clones, with roughly 93% found just once. The receptor comes from a man aged 18 to 29 in good health. Some clones in this sample may be carry-over from other donors' samples. Sequencing used naive CD4+ T cells from PBMCs. Indicated subset: CD45RA+ positively selected. The V gene is TRBV11-1, the J gene TRBJ2-5, with 14 bases matching TRBD2. The CDR3 DNA reads TGTGCCAGCAGCTTAATGGGACTAGCGGGAGTGCAAGAGACCCAGTACTTC. This sequence encodes CASSLMGLAGVQETQYF.